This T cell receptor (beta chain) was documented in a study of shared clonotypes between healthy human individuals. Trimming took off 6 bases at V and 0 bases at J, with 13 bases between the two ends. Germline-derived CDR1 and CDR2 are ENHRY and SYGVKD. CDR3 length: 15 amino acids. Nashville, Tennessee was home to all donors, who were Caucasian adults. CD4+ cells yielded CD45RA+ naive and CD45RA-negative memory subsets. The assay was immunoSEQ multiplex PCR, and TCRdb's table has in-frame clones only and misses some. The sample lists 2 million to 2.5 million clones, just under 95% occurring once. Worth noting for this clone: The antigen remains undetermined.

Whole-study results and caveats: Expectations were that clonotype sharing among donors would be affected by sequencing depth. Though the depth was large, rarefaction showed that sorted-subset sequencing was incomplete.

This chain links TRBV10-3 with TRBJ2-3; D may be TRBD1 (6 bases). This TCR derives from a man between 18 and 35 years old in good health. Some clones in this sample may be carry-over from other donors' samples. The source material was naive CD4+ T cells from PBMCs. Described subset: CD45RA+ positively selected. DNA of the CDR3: TGTGCCATCAGCAACAGGGTGGGGAGCACAGATACGCAGTATTTT. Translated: CAISNRVGSTDTQYF.